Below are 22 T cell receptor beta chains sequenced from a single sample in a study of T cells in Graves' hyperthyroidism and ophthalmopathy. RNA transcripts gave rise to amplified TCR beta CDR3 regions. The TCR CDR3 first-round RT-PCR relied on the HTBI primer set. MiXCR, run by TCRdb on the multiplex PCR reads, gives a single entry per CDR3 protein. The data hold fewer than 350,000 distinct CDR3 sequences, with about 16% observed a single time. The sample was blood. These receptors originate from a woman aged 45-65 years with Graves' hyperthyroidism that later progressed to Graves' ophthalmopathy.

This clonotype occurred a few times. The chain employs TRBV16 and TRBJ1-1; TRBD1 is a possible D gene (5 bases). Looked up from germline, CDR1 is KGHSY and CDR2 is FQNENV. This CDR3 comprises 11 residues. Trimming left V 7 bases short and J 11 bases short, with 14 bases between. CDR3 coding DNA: TGTGCCAGCACCCCTGGGGGGGGGGCTTTCTTT. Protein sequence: CASTPGGGAFF.

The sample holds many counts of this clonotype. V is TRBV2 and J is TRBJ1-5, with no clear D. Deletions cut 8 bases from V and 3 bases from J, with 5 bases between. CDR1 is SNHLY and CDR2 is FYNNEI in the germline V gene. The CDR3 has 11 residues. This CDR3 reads CASGPNQPQHF. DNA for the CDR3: TGTGCCAGCGGGCCCAATCAGCCCCAGCATTTT.

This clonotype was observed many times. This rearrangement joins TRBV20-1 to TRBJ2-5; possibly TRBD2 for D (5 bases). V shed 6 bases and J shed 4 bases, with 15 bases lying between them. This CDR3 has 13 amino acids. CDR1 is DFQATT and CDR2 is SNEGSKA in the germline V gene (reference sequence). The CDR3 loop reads CSANLGISETQYF. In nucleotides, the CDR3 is TGCAGTGCCAATCTCGGGATTTCAGAGACCCAGTACTTC.

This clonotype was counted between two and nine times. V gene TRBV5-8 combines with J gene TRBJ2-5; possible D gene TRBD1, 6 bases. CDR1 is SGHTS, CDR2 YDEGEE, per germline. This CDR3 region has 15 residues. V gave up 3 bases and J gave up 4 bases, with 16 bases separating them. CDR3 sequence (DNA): TGTGCCAGCAGCTCTAAAAGGGGGTTCTCAGAGACCCAGTACTTC. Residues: CASSSKRGFSETQYF.

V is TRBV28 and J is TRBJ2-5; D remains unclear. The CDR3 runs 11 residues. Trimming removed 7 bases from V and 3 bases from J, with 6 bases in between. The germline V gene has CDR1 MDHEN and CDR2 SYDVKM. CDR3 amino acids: CASTWKETQYF. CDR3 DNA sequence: TGTGCCAGCACCTGGAAAGAGACCCAGTACTTC.

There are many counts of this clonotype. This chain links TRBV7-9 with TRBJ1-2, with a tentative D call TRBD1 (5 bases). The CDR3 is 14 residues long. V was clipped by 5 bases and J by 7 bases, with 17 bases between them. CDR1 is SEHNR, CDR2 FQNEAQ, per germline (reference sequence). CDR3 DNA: TGTGCCAGCAGCACGTCCACCCTGACAGCTGGCTACACCTTC. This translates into CASSTSTLTAGYTF.

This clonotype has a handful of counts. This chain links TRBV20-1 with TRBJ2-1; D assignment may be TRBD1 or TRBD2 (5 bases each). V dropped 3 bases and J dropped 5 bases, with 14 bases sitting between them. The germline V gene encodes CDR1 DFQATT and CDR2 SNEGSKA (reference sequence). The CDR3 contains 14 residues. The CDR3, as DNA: TGCAGTGCTAGGGGGACCCCCCGGAACAATGAGCAGTTCTTC. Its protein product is CSARGTPRNNEQFF.

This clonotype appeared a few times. The CDR3 sequence: CASSAGLAGAGDEQFF. In DNA form, the CDR3 reads TGTGCCAGCAGCGCCGGACTAGCGGGAGCCGGCGATGAGCAGTTCTTC. This chain links TRBV4-2 with TRBJ2-1, with TRBD2 matching 13 bases. Germline lookup yields CDR1 LGHNA and CDR2 YNFKEQ. CDR3 length equals 16 residues. V lost 5 bases to trimming and J lost 8 bases; unmatched junction nucleotides: 9.

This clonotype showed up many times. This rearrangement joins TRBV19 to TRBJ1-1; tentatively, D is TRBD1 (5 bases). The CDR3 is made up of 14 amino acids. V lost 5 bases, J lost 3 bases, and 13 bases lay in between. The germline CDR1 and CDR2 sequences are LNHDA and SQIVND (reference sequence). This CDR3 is CASSQGATDTEAFF. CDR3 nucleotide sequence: TGTGCCAGTAGTCAAGGGGCAACGGACACTGAAGCTTTCTTT.

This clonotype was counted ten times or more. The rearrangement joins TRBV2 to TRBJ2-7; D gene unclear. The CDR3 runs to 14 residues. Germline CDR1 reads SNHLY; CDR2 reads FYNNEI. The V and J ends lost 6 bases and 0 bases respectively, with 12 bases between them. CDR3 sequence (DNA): TGTGCCAGCAGGCCCGGATTTGGCTCCTACGAGCAGTACTTC. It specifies CASRPGFGSYEQYF. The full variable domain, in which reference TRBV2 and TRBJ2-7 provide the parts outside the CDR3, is EPEVTQTPSHQVTQMGQEVILRCVPISNHLYFYWYRQILGQKVEFLVSFYNNEISEKSEIFDDQFSVERPDGSNFTLKIRSTKLEDSAMYFCASRPGFGSYEQYFGPGTRLTVT.

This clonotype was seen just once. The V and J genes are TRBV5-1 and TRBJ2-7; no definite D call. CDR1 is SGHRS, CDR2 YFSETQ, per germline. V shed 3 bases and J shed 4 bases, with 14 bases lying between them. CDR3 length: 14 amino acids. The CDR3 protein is CASSSAKEPYEQYF. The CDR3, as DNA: TGCGCCAGCAGCTCCGCTAAGGAGCCGTACGAGCAGTACTTC. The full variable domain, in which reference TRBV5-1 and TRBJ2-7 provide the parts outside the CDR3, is KAGVTQTPRYLIKTRGQQVTLSCSPISGHRSVSWYQQTPGQGLQFLFEYFSETQRNKGNFPGRFSGRQFSNSRSEMNVSTLELGDSALYLCASSSAKEPYEQYFGPGTRLTVT.

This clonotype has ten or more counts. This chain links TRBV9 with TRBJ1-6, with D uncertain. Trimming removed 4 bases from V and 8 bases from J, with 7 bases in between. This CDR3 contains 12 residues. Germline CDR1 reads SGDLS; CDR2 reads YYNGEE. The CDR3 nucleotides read TGTGCCAGCAGCCCGGCTGATTCACCCCTCCACTTT. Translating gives CASSPADSPLHF.

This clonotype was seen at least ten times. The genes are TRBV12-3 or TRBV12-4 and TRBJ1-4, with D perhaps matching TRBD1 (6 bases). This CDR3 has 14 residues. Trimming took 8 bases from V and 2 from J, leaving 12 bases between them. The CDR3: CASGTGLTNEKLFF. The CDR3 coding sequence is TGTGCCAGCGGAACAGGGTTGACTAATGAAAAACTGTTTTTT.

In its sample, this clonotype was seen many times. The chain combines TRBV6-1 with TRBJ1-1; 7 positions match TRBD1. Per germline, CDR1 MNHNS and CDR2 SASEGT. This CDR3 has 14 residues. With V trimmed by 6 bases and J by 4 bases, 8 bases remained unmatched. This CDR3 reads CASSLDRVRTEAFF. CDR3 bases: TGTGCCAGCAGCCTTGACAGGGTACGCACTGAAGCTTTCTTT.

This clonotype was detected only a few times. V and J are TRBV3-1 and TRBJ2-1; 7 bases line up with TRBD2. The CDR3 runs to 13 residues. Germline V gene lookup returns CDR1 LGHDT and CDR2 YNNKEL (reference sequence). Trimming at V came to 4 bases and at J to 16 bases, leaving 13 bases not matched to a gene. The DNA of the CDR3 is TGTGCCAGCAGCCGTATCTCCGGGACTATTGATTTCTTC. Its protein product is CASSRISGTIDFF.

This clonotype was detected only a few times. This CDR3 reads CASSTLGGSYEQYF. As DNA, the CDR3 is TGTGCCAGCAGTACCCTAGGGGGATCCTACGAGCAGTACTTC. The chain is built from TRBV28 and TRBJ2-7; perhaps TRBD1 as D (6 bases). Germline CDR1 is MDHEN and CDR2 is SYDVKM. CDR3 length equals 14 residues. The V and J ends lost 5 bases and 1 base respectively, with 12 bases between them.

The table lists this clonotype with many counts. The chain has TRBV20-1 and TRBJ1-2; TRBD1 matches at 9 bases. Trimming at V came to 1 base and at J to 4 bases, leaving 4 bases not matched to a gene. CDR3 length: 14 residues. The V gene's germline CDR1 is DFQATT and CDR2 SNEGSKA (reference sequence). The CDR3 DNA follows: TGCAGTGCTAGAGGCTACAGGGGGCCCTATGGCTACACCTTC. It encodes CSARGYRGPYGYTF.

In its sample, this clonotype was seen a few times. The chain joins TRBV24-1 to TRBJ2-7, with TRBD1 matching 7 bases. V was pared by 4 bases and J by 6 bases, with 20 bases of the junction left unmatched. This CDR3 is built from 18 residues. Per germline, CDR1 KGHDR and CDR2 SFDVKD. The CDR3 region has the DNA TGTGCCACCAGTGACCCTGACACTCGGACAGGTCAAAGGGGCGAGCAGTACTTC. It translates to CATSDPDTRTGQRGEQYF.

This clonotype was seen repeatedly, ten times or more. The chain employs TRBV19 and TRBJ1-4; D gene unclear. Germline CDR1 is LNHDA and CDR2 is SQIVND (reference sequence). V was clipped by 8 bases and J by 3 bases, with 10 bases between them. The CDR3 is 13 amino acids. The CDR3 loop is CASHTTANEKLFF. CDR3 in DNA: TGTGCCAGTCACACGACGGCTAATGAAAAACTGTTTTTT.

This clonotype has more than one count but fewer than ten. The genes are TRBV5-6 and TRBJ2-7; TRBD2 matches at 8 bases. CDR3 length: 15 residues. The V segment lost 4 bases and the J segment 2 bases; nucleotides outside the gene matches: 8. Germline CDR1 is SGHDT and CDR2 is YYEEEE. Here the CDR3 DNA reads TGTGCCAGCAGCCTGGCCACTAGCGGACCCTACGAGCAGTACTTC. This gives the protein CASSLATSGPYEQYF.

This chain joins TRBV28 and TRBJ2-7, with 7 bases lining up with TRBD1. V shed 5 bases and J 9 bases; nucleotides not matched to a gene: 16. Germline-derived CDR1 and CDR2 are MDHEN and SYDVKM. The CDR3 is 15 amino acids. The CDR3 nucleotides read TGTGCCAGCAGTATCGGACAGGCCGCATCAAAAGGGCAGTACTTC. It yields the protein CASSIGQAASKGQYF. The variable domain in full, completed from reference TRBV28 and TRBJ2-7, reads DVKVTQSSRYLVKRTGEKVFLECVQDMDHENMFWYRQDPGLGLRLIYFSYDVKMKEKGDIPEGYSVSREKKERFSLILESASTNQTSMYLCASSIGQAASKGQYFGPGTRLTVT.

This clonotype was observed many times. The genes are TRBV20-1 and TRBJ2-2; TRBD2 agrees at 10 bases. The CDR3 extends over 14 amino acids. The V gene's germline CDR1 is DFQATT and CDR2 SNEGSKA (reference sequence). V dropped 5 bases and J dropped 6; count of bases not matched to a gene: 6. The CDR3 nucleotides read TGCAGTGCTCTTAGCGGGAGGAAGGCCGGGGAGCTGTTTTTT. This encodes CSALSGRKAGELFF.